The sequence of this T cell receptor (beta chain) was determined in a study of T cells after yellow fever vaccination. In the study overall: Preparation of the low-cell-number fractions used SMART-Seq v4 Ultra Low Input. Study findings and constraints: By day 5 rather than day 15, the secondary response had peaked, though it was weaker. Once the booster was given, most primary-vaccination clones reappeared, at about 96% for CD4 and 85% to 90% for CD8.

V gave up 0 bases and J gave up 7 bases; unmatched junction bases: 7. The CDR3 is 15 residues long. CDR1 is PRHDT, CDR2 FYEKMQ, per germline (reference sequence). About this clonotype: What it recognizes is unknown.

5'RACE template switching generated TCR cDNA, adding a universal primer site and UMIs. MiXCR, applied by TCRdb to the 5' RACE reads, yields one record per CDR3 protein. The sample includes 300,000 to 450,000 distinct CDR3 sequences, around 8.1% of them seen just once. The chain carries TRBV13 and TRBJ2-7; TRBD2 aligns across 9 bases. This TCR came from a young man who received the YFV17D yellow fever vaccine. The specimen was PBMCs, collected approximately 40 days after the first yellow fever vaccination. The CDR3 nucleotides read TGTGCCAGCAGCTTAGGTAGCGGGGGTAGAGGAGAGCAGTACTTC. It codes for CASSLGSGGRGEQYF.